This TCR beta chain was retrieved from a study of blood T cell repertoires in COVID-19. Overall study context: Samples taken during acute and convalescent COVID-19 were collected in the United States, Italy and Spain. In each case, the material was cDNA or gDNA derived from T cells, B-cell-depleted T cells, or PBMCs.

Germline values: CDR1 KGHDR, CDR2 SFDVKD. Trimming removed 4 bases from V and 7 bases from J; junction bases left unmatched: 7. The CDR3 is made up of 16 amino acids. Authors' data handling: Reference gene primers were amplified, and this amplification served to estimate nucleated cell counts. Assay used: immunoSEQ multiplex PCR; TCRdb lists only in-frame clones, some missing. That table furnishes V, J and clone size, whereas the DNA furnished D and trimming. This sample has 80,000 or so clones; around 81% occur once, and the top ten carry approximately 10%. The V and J genes are TRBV24-1 and TRBJ1-4; the match to TRBD1 covers 11 bases. This receptor was identified in a human donor in a cohort sampled during active COVID-19. What was sequenced was peripheral blood. CDR3 bases: TGTGCCACCAGTGAAGGACAGGGGGCGAGAAGTGAAAAACTGTTTTTT. Translation: CATSEGQGARSEKLFF.